A single sample gave rise to the 22 T cell receptor beta chains below, sequenced in a study of OX40 agonist ivuxolimab in advanced cancers. Profiling relied on immunoSEQ multiplex PCR, and the TCRdb table lists in-frame clones only, not all of them. The sample contains roughly 25,000 clones, about four fifths of which appear only once. Sample: CD4+ or CD8+ T cells sorted from blood, taken in a trial of the OX40 agonist ivuxolimab. These TCRs come from an adult with an advanced solid tumor such as melanoma, head and neck, liver or kidney cancer.

The chain has TRBV27 and TRBJ2-7; 7 nucleotides agree with TRBD1. The germline CDR1 and CDR2 sequences are MNHEY and SMNVEV (reference sequence). The V gene end was trimmed by 4 bases and the J gene end by 2 bases; junction bases not matched to a gene: 5. The CDR3 consists of 14 residues. The CDR3 sequence: CASSSVGTAYEQYF. The CDR3 nucleotides are TGTGCCAGCAGTTCCGTAGGGACAGCCTACGAGCAGTACTTC.

The rearrangement uses TRBV7-8 and TRBJ2-7, with TRBD1 identical over 8 bases. CDR1 is SGHVS, CDR2 FQNEAQ, per germline. This CDR3 contains 16 residues. Losses at the gene ends were 5 bases for V and 0 bases for J; bases not matched to a gene: 9. The CDR3 region has the DNA TGTGCCAGCAGCCGTACCGGGACAGGCAGCTCCTACGAGCAGTACTTC. Translation gives CASSRTGTGSSYEQYF.

This sequence joins TRBV11-2 and TRBJ2-7; 12 positions match TRBD1. The junction had 8 bases not matched to a gene; V was cut back by 7 bases and J by 4 bases. Germline V lookup: CDR1 SGHAT, CDR2 FQNNGV. This CDR3 comprises 15 residues. The CDR3 DNA reads TGTGCCAGCATGGCCGGGACAGGGGGCGGGTACGAGCAGTACTTC. Its protein product is CASMAGTGGGYEQYF.

On this clone itself: In the same sample, other DNA sequences code for this CDR3. The chain links TRBV15 to TRBJ2-5; 7 nucleotides agree with TRBD2. The V gene's germline CDR1 is LNHNV and CDR2 YYDKDF (reference sequence). The CDR3 is made up of 13 amino acids. V was pared by 3 bases and J by 4 bases, with 2 bases of the junction left unmatched. The chain's CDR3 is CATSSIAGETQYF. The CDR3 DNA reads TGTGCCACCAGCAGTATAGCGGGAGAGACCCAGTACTTC.

In regard to this clone: A read error may be the cause here, since a much bigger clone is one base away. Other DNA sequences in the same sample also yield this CDR3. V gene TRBV2 combines with J gene TRBJ1-2, with D perhaps matching TRBD1 (5 bases). Germline V gene sequence: CDR1 SNHLY, CDR2 FYNNEI. V was cut by 6 bases and J by 5 bases, with 16 bases left in between. This CDR3 spans 14 amino acids. The CDR3, as DNA: TGTGCCAGCAGGGAGACGGGGGTCACATATGGCTACACCTTC. This codes for CASRETGVTYGYTF.

In DNA, the CDR3 is TGTGCCAGCAGATGGACTAGCGGGGGCTTCAATGAGCAGTTCTTC. It codes for CASRWTSGGFNEQFF. V usage is TRBV6-5 and J usage is TRBJ2-1; 13 bases match TRBD2. Per the germline V gene, CDR1 is MNHEY and CDR2 is SVGAGI. V lost 6 bases to trimming and J lost 6 bases; unmatched junction nucleotides: 5. This CDR3 is 15 amino acids long.

This sequence joins TRBV6-1 and TRBJ2-7; D gene unclear. The CDR3 spans 14 residues. The germline CDR1 and CDR2 sequences are MNHNS and SASEGT. Trimming left V 2 bases short and J 3 bases short, with 11 bases between. CDR3 DNA: TGTGCCAGCAGTGAAACGGCCCGGAACTACGAGCAGTACTTC. Translating it yields CASSETARNYEQYF.

This clone was seen just once. The V and J genes are TRBV6-1 and TRBJ1-2, with D uncertain. Trimming pared 7 bases from V and 4 bases from J, leaving 7 bases between. The CDR3 loop spans 11 amino acids. Germline assignment: CDR1 MNHNS and CDR2 SASEGT. This CDR3 reads CASTAGYGYTF. The CDR3 nucleotides are TGTGCCAGCACAGCAGGCTATGGCTACACCTTC.

This clone appeared a few times. The chain has TRBV2 and TRBJ2-4; 7 bases match TRBD1. This CDR3 is 17 amino acids long. The junction had 7 bases not matched to a gene; V was cut back by 2 bases and J by 0 bases. The germline V gene has CDR1 SNHLY and CDR2 FYNNEI. CDR3 region: CASSEQDRRRAKNIQYF. The CDR3 DNA sequence: TGTGCCAGCAGTGAACAGGACAGGAGAAGAGCCAAAAACATTCAGTACTTC.

The chain uses TRBV15 and TRBJ2-2; D uncertain. The CDR3 has 12 amino acids. Germline V CDR1 and CDR2: LNHNV, YYDKDF (reference sequence). The V and J ends lost 5 bases and 4 bases respectively, with 5 bases between them. CDR3 sequence: CATSFSTGELFF. Written as DNA, the CDR3 is TGTGCCACCAGCTTCAGCACCGGGGAGCTGTTTTTT. Based on the CDR3 plus reference TRBV15 and TRBJ2-2, the full variable domain is DAMVIQNPRYQVTQFGKPVTLSCSQTLNHNVMYWYQQKSSQAPKLLFHYYDKDFNNEADTPDNFQSRRPNTSFCFLDIRSPGLGDTAMYLCATSFSTGELFFGEGSRLTVL.

The chain has TRBV5-1 and TRBJ2-7; TRBD1 is a possible D gene (6 bases). This CDR3 region has 15 residues. V was pared by 0 bases and J by 0 bases, with 10 bases between. Germline assignment: CDR1 SGHRS and CDR2 YFSETQ. The chain's CDR3 is CASSLEDSPSYEQYF. As DNA, the CDR3 is TGCGCCAGCAGCTTGGAGGACAGTCCCTCCTACGAGCAGTACTTC.

This rearrangement joins TRBV18 to TRBJ2-7, with 13 bases that match TRBD2. J lost 0 bases, V lost 3 bases, and 2 bases had no gene match. CDR1 and CDR2 from the germline V gene are KGHSH and LQKENI. CDR3 size: 16 residues. The CDR3 DNA is TGTGCCAGCTCACCTAGGACTAGCGGGAGCTCCTACGAGCAGTACTTC. Translated: CASSPRTSGSSYEQYF.

V and J are TRBV5-1 and TRBJ2-5, with TRBD2 identical over 10 bases. Germline V gene lookup returns CDR1 SGHRS and CDR2 YFSETQ. This CDR3 has 16 amino acids. With 4 bases clipped from V and 5 bases from J, the junction kept 11 bases outside the gene matches. The CDR3, as DNA: TGCGCCAGCAGCCTAGGCGTAGCGGGGGGCGGGGAGACCCAGTACTTC. It specifies CASSLGVAGGGETQYF.

The sample holds a few counts of this clone. The J gene is TRBJ1-2, the V gene TRBV5-1; 7 positions agree with TRBD1. The CDR3 spans 15 residues. Germline-derived CDR1 and CDR2 are SGHRS and YFSETQ. Trimming at V came to 2 bases and at J to 7 bases, leaving 11 bases not matched to a gene. CDR3 sequence reads: CASSLSEGGGSGYTF. CDR3 coding DNA: TGCGCCAGCAGCTTATCGGAAGGGGGCGGGAGTGGCTACACCTTC.

The genes are TRBV28 and TRBJ2-3; D not certain. The V gene's germline CDR1 is MDHEN and CDR2 SYDVKM. Trimming took off 3 bases at V and 2 bases at J, with 18 bases between the two ends. The length of the CDR3 is 17 residues. CDR3 protein: CASSFGLVYSNTDTQYF. CDR3 DNA: TGTGCCAGCAGTTTTGGGCTAGTCTATTCGAACACAGATACGCAGTATTTT.

This clone was counted a few times. The chain is built from TRBV19 and TRBJ1-5; unclear D gene. The germline V and J ends were trimmed by 4 bases and 11 bases, with 21 bases remaining between them. The CDR3 consists of 15 residues. Germline V gene data show CDR1 as LNHDA and CDR2 as SQIVND (reference sequence). The CDR3 spells CASSTRHVRGFTQHF. In DNA form, the CDR3 reads TGTGCCAGTAGTACCAGACATGTCCGGGGTTTTACCCAGCATTTT.

The chain uses TRBV18 and TRBJ2-3; no clear D. Per the germline V gene, CDR1 is KGHSH and CDR2 is LQKENI. V dropped 0 bases and J dropped 0 bases, with 10 bases sitting between them. There are 16 residues in the CDR3. The CDR3 DNA follows: TGTGCCAGCTCACCACCGAGCGCCAGCAGCACAGATACGCAGTATTTT. As protein: CASSPPSASSTDTQYF.

This clone was counted between two and nine times. This rearrangement joins TRBV4-1 to TRBJ2-7; D is perhaps TRBD1 (6 bases). With 1 base removed from V and 4 bases from J, the gap between germline ends came to 20 bases. Germline loops: CDR1 MGHRA, CDR2 YSYEKL. CDR3 length: 17 amino acids. CDR3 coding DNA: TGCGCCAGCAGCCAAGCGATTGCCGGGACATGGTTTTACGAGCAGTACTTC. It codes for CASSQAIAGTWFYEQYF.

The V gene is TRBV29-1, the J gene TRBJ2-7; 7 bases are shared with TRBD1. Germline loops: CDR1 SQVTM, CDR2 ANQGSEA. Losses at the gene ends were 3 bases for V and 2 bases for J; bases not matched to a gene: 1. CDR3 length: 12 residues. The CDR3 nucleotides are TGCAGCGTTGAGCAGGGGGCCTACGAGCAGTACTTC. Its protein product is CSVEQGAYEQYF.

The V and J genes are TRBV9 and TRBJ2-3; 7 bases match TRBD2. Trimming took 0 bases from V and 6 from J; bases not matched to a gene: 7. The CDR3 is 15 amino acids. Germline-derived CDR1 and CDR2 are SGDLS and YYNGEE. The CDR3 loop is CASSVEAGVSDTQYF. CDR3 sequence (DNA): TGTGCCAGCAGCGTAGAGGCGGGAGTATCTGATACGCAGTATTTT.

This clone was counted once. The chain carries TRBV6-5 and TRBJ2-1; 10 nucleotides agree with TRBD1. This CDR3 has 14 amino acids. V shed 4 bases, J shed 9 bases, and the junction held 6 bases outside the gene matches. Germline CDR1 and CDR2: MNHEY and SVGAGI. In nucleotides, the CDR3 is TGTGCCAGCAGTTCGGGACAGGGGATGAGTGAGCAGTTCTTC. Its translation is CASSSGQGMSEQFF.

V usage is TRBV7-6 and J usage is TRBJ2-1, with D unresolved. Germline V lookup: CDR1 SGHVS, CDR2 FNYEAQ. The CDR3 is made up of 17 amino acids. V gave up 1 base and J gave up 5 bases, with 18 bases separating them. The CDR3 DNA is TGTGCCAGCAGCTTAGTTGTCGCGTGGGAATCCCACAATGAGCAGTTCTTC. Its protein is CASSLVVAWESHNEQFF.